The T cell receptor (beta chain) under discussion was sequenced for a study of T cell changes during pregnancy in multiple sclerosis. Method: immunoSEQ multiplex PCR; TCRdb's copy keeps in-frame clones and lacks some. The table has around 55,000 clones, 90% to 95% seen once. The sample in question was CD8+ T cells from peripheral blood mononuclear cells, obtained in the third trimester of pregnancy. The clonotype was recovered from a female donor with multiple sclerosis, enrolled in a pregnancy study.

In DNA form, the CDR3 reads TGTGCCAGCACCCTTAGCGGGGCAGGCGGTTACGAGCAGTACTTC. Encoded protein: CASTLSGAGGYEQYF. The J gene is TRBJ2-7, the V gene TRBV27; 8 nucleotides match TRBD2. Germline V lookup: CDR1 MNHEY, CDR2 SMNVEV (reference sequence). V shed 7 bases and J 4 bases; nucleotides not matched to a gene: 12. The CDR3 length is 15 residues.